The next 8 T cell receptor beta chains were all read from a single sample in a study of vaccination and CD4 T cells after COVID-19. For these receptors, no antigen is known. Cultured CD4+ T cells had their DNA profiled by the Oncomine TCR Beta short-read assay. Using its own MiXCR run on the PCR reads, TCRdb lists one record per CDR3 protein. Among about 6,800 distinct CDR3 sequences listed, 73% were seen once. Treatment indicated: 10-day PBMC culture with coronavirus spike peptide pools or control peptides (ViraFEST assay). Sequences were obtained from CD4+ T cells from blood, cultured in vitro. These receptors all come from a human donor who had recovered from COVID-19.

The chain joins TRBV19 to TRBJ1-2; no reliable D call. There are 11 residues in the CDR3. The V gene's germline CDR1 is LNHDA and CDR2 SQIVND (reference sequence). V was pared by 9 bases and J by 8 bases, with 13 bases between. This CDR3 is CASGRAQGYTF. The CDR3 bases are TGTGCCAGCGGAAGGGCGCAGGGCTACACCTTC. The full variable domain, its missing parts supplied by reference TRBV19 and TRBJ1-2, is DGGITQSPKYLFRKEGQNVTLSCEQNLNHDAMYWYRQDPGQGLRLIYYSQIVNDFQKGDIAEGYSVSREKKESFPLTVTSAQKNPTAFYLCASGRAQGYTFGSGTRLTVV.

By share, this clonotype counts as large. This chain uses TRBV27 with TRBJ1-6; D might be TRBD1 (5 bases). V shed 4 bases and J shed 4 bases, with 20 bases lying between them. CDR1 and CDR2 (germline): MNHEY, SMNVEV (reference sequence). The CDR3 consists of 18 residues. This chain's CDR3 is CASSSRAQGTRYNSPLHF. The DNA for the CDR3 is TGTGCCAGCAGTTCTCGCGCTCAGGGAACAAGATATAATTCACCCCTCCACTTT.

CDR3 sequence (DNA): TGCAGTGCTAGGGACAGGGTCGTGTACACTGAAGCTTTCTTT. Translated, it gives CSARDRVVYTEAFF. V is TRBV20-1 and J is TRBJ1-1, with 8 positions matching TRBD1. Per germline, CDR1 DFQATT and CDR2 SNEGSKA (reference sequence). V shed 3 bases and J 3 bases; nucleotides not matched to a gene: 6. The length of the CDR3 is 14 residues.

This clonotype has a single count. The CDR3 is CASSLGLGAVIAYEQYF. CDR3 in DNA: TGTGCCAGCAGCTTAGGTCTCGGAGCGGTAATAGCCTACGAGCAGTACTTC. The V call is TRBV7-9, the J call TRBJ2-7; D may be TRBD2 (5 bases). The CDR3 spans 17 residues. Trimming stripped 1 base from V and 2 bases from J, with 18 bases between. Germline lookup yields CDR1 SEHNR and CDR2 FQNEAQ (reference sequence).

This clonotype has a handful of counts. CDR3 sequence: CSWRLRTGELFF. The DNA for the CDR3 is TGCAGCTGGAGACTCCGCACCGGGGAGCTGTTTTTT. The chain has TRBV20-1 and TRBJ2-2; D gene uncertain. CDR1 is DFQATT, CDR2 SNEGSKA, per germline (reference sequence). CDR3 length equals 12 residues.

This clonotype was observed a handful of times. The chain recombines TRBV18 with TRBJ2-5, with D perhaps matching TRBD1 (5 bases). This CDR3 spans 15 amino acids. Germline CDR1 is KGHSH and CDR2 is LQKENI. V lost 0 bases to trimming and J lost 6 bases, with 14 bases between them. CDR3 sequence: CASSPPTDQRKTQYF. The CDR3 DNA reads as TGTGCCAGCTCACCACCGACAGACCAGAGGAAGACCCAGTACTTC.

The chain has TRBV24-1 and TRBJ2-5; 9 positions match TRBD1. V was pared by 2 bases and J by 4 bases, with 7 bases of the junction left unmatched. The CDR3 is 16 amino acids. CDR1 is KGHDR and CDR2 is SFDVKD in the germline V gene. The CDR3 sequence: CATSDSGTGRSETQYF. CDR3 DNA sequence: TGTGCCACCAGTGATTCCGGGACAGGGCGGTCAGAGACCCAGTACTTC.

This clonotype was observed once. The chain recombines TRBV10-1 with TRBJ1-5; D ambiguous. The CDR3 runs to 10 residues. From germline, CDR1 is WNHNN and CDR2 SYGVQD (reference sequence). Trimming removed 11 bases from V and 7 bases from J, with 9 bases in between. DNA for the CDR3: TGCGCCGCCGGGAGGCAGCCCCAGCATTTT. It encodes CAAGRQPQHF.